Presented here are 23 T cell receptor beta chains from one specimen sequenced in a study of T-cell reconstitution after alpha-beta-depleted transplantation in children. Researchers prepared the TCRbeta library using unique molecular identifiers, the study reports. In TCRdb, the PCR reads were re-called with MiXCR into one record per CDR3 protein. The sample consists of 600,000 or so distinct CDR3 sequences, roughly 24% of them appearing once. Sequences were derived from PBMCs, mostly from graft donor cells, sampled 360 days after TCRalphabeta/CD19-depleted stem cell transplant. These receptors came from a boy under two years old who had a stem cell transplant for acute myeloid leukemia, so the T cells may come from the graft donor.

This clonotype was found many times. Its ends do not fully match the called genes, so a read error is possible. The chain employs TRBV12-3 or TRBV12-4 and TRBJ2-5; 8 bases align to TRBD1. The CDR3 spans 14 residues. The CDR3 DNA reads TGCGCCAGCAGCTTCTCAGGGGGCGGAGAGACCCAGTACTTC. It encodes CASSFSGGGETQYF.

This clonotype has a count of ten or more. The genes are TRBV12-3 or TRBV12-4 and TRBJ1-6, with D perhaps TRBD1 (5 bases). This CDR3 comprises 14 residues. V lost 1 base, J lost 9 bases, and 10 bases lay in between. The CDR3: CASSLGGSRSPLHF. CDR3 nucleotide sequence: TGTGCCAGCAGTTTAGGGGGGTCGCGTTCACCCCTCCACTTT.

The sample holds many counts of this clonotype. The V gene is TRBV20-1, the J gene TRBJ2-1; no reliable D call. V was clipped by 5 bases and J by 5 bases, with 4 bases between them. This CDR3 contains 10 residues. CDR1 is DFQATT, CDR2 SNEGSKA, per germline (reference sequence). The CDR3 here is CSALDNEQFF. In DNA, the CDR3 is TGCAGTGCTCTCGACAATGAGCAGTTCTTC.

At least ten counts were recorded for this clonotype. The V gene is TRBV25-1, the J gene TRBJ2-5; the D gene could be TRBD1 or TRBD2 (5 bases each). The CDR3 covers 13 residues. Germline loops: CDR1 MGHDK, CDR2 SYGVNS. The germline V and J ends were trimmed by 1 base and 4 bases, with 7 bases remaining between them. The CDR3 spells CASSEFGGETQYF. CDR3 nucleotides: TGTGCCAGCAGTGAATTTGGGGGAGAGACCCAGTACTTC.

To note about this clonotype: A much larger clonotype is one base distant, so this may be a read error. The chain combines TRBV24-1 with TRBJ2-7, with a tentative D call TRBD1 (5 bases). The V gene lost 3 bases and the J gene lost 2 bases, with 7 bases spanning the gap. CDR1 and CDR2 (germline): KGHDR, SFDVKD. The CDR3 has 13 residues. The CDR3 bases are TGTGCCACCAGTGATGCAGGGACCTACGAGCAGTACTTC. It encodes CATSDAGTYEQYF.

The chain uses TRBV19 and TRBJ2-1; TRBD1 matches 7 bases. The CDR3 has 14 residues. Germline assignment: CDR1 LNHDA and CDR2 SQIVND (reference sequence). Trimming removed 3 bases from V and 6 bases from J; junction bases left unmatched: 5. For the CDR3, the DNA is TGTGCCAGTAGTATCCTCGGGACAGTCAATGAGCAGTTCTTC. Translating it yields CASSILGTVNEQFF.

This clonotype was picked up a small number of times. The J gene is TRBJ2-7, the V gene TRBV7-9; tentative D call: TRBD2 (5 bases). The V gene's germline CDR1 is SEHNR and CDR2 FQNEAQ (reference sequence). The V end was cut by 5 bases, the J end by 6 bases, with 17 bases between. The CDR3 has 14 residues. As DNA, the CDR3 is TGTGCCAGCAGCCCCCGGAGTAGCGAGAGCGAGCAGTACTTC. Its protein is CASSPRSSESEQYF.

This clonotype was counted between two and nine times. CDR3 nucleotides: TGTGCCAGCTCCACAGGGTTCGATGAAAAACTGTTTTTT. As protein: CASSTGFDEKLFF. J is TRBJ1-4 and V is TRBV5-5; weak D call: TRBD1 (6 bases). The CDR3 contains 13 residues. Germline values: CDR1 SGHKS, CDR2 YYEKEE (reference sequence). V was pared by 7 bases and J by 6 bases, with 13 bases between.

The V gene is TRBV7-9, the J gene TRBJ2-7; a possible D gene is TRBD2 (6 bases). CDR3 length: 11 amino acids. Trimming pared 11 bases from V and 2 bases from J, leaving 10 bases between. The germline V gene has CDR1 SEHNR and CDR2 FQNEAQ (reference sequence). CDR3 DNA sequence: TGTGCCGGAGGGGATACCTACGAGCAGTACGTC. Translated, it gives CAGGDTYEQYV.

Ten or more counts support this clonotype. The genes are TRBV21-1 and TRBJ2-1; the table's D call of TRBD1 was not tested on the DNA. TRBV21-1 is an annotated pseudogene. This CDR3 is built from 15 residues. The DNA of the CDR3 is TGTGCCAGCAGCCCCGTTATACAGGGATTGGCTGAGCAGTTCTTC. Residues: CASSPVIQGLAEQFF.

The chain carries TRBV4-3 and TRBJ2-7; D remains unclear. Germline values: CDR1 LGHNA, CDR2 YSLEER. The CDR3 totals 14 residues. V dropped 4 bases and J dropped 4 bases, with 14 bases sitting between them. The CDR3 is CASSPQTAGYEQYF. CDR3 DNA: TGCGCCAGCAGCCCCCAGACCGCCGGGTACGAGCAGTACTTC.

This sequence joins TRBV15 and TRBJ2-4; possible D gene TRBD2, 5 bases. Germline-derived CDR1 and CDR2 are LNHNV and YYDKDF (reference sequence). The CDR3 sequence is 16 residues long. With 0 bases removed from V and 0 bases from J, the gap between germline ends came to 9 bases. CDR3 sequence (DNA): TGTGCCACCAGCAGAGACGGGGAAATAGCCAAAAACATTCAGTACTTC. Amino acids: CATSRDGEIAKNIQYF. Looking up the rest from reference TRBV15 and TRBJ2-4 gives the full variable domain: DAMVIQNPRYQVTQFGKPVTLSCSQTLNHNVMYWYQQKSSQAPKLLFHYYDKDFNNEADTPDNFQSRRPNTSFCFLDIRSPGLGDTAMYLCATSRDGEIAKNIQYFGAGTRLSVL.

The chain has TRBV4-3 and TRBJ2-6; D unresolved. V was pared by 0 bases and J by 0 bases, with 6 bases between. Germline V gene lookup returns CDR1 LGHNA and CDR2 YSLEER. The CDR3 consists of 16 residues. CDR3 sequence (DNA): TGCGCCAGCAGCCAAGATAGGAGCTCTGGGGCCAACGTCCTGACTTTC. Translation: CASSQDRSSGANVLTF.

This clonotype was seen ten or more times. The chain has TRBV28 and TRBJ2-3, with unresolved D. V was cut by 4 bases and J by 6 bases, with 11 bases left in between. Germline CDR1 and CDR2: MDHEN and SYDVKM. CDR3 size: 13 residues. As DNA, the CDR3 is TGTGCCAGCAGTTCCAACCTGGACGATACGCAGTATTTT. It encodes CASSSNLDDTQYF.

This clonotype was recorded a few times. The chain combines TRBV7-9 with TRBJ2-5; D might be TRBD1 (7 bases). The V gene's germline CDR1 is SEHNR and CDR2 FQNEAQ (reference sequence). Trimming left V 5 bases short and J 4 bases short, with 14 bases between. The CDR3 length is 14 residues. CDR3 sequence (DNA): TGTGCCAGCAGCCAGAGACAGGGAGGAGAGACCCAGTACTTC. It encodes CASSQRQGGETQYF.

This clonotype was found a few times. The V gene is TRBV7-6, the J gene TRBJ2-7, with TRBD2 as a possible D gene (6 bases). This CDR3 has 15 amino acids. V gave up 0 bases and J gave up 4 bases, with 13 bases separating them. Germline CDR1 is SGHVS and CDR2 is FNYEAQ. This CDR3 reads CASSLASGVKYEQYF. CDR3 in DNA: TGTGCCAGCAGCTTAGCTTCGGGAGTAAAGTACGAGCAGTACTTC. Full variable domain (outside the CDR3, taken from reference TRBV7-6 and TRBJ2-7): GAGVSQSPRYKVTKRGQDVALRCDPISGHVSLYWYRQALGQGPEFLTYFNYEAQQDKSGLPNDRFSAERPEGSISTLTIQRTEQRDSAMYRCASSLASGVKYEQYFGPGTRLTVT.

The chain employs TRBV28 and TRBJ1-1; possible D gene TRBD1, 6 bases. Germline V CDR1 and CDR2: MDHEN, SYDVKM. This CDR3 comprises 16 residues. Trimming stripped 5 bases from V and 1 base from J, with 17 bases between. Here the CDR3 DNA reads TGTGCCAGCAGTCCGTACCTCCGGACAGCGAACACTGAAGCTTTCTTT. Its protein is CASSPYLRTANTEAFF.

The CDR3 coding sequence is TGCGCCAGCAGAACGACAGGGGCCAACACCGGGGAGCTGTTTTTT. It encodes CASRTTGANTGELFF. The J gene is TRBJ2-2, the V gene TRBV5-1, with 8 bases matching TRBD1. Trimming removed 5 bases from V and 2 bases from J; junction bases left unmatched: 5. CDR3 length equals 15 residues. Germline V lookup: CDR1 SGHRS, CDR2 YFSETQ.

The V gene is TRBV2, the J gene TRBJ2-7, with D tentatively TRBD1 or TRBD2 (5 bases each). The CDR3 contains 13 residues. Trimming removed 5 bases at V and 6 bases at J, with 14 bases between. Germline CDR1 reads SNHLY; CDR2 reads FYNNEI. CDR3 coding DNA: TGTGCCAGCAGTTCCCGACAGAGGGGCGAGCAGTACTTC. This gives the protein CASSSRQRGEQYF.

This clonotype was picked up many times. The V gene is TRBV7-9, the J gene TRBJ2-5; no clear D gene. The CDR3 contains 15 residues. V lost 1 base to trimming and J lost 2 bases, with 11 bases between them. Germline loops: CDR1 SEHNR, CDR2 FQNEAQ (reference sequence). The CDR3 bases are TGTGCCAGCAGCTTAGAGTCAGTTCGGCAAGAGACCCAGTACTTC. Its protein is CASSLESVRQETQYF.

The sample holds a few counts of this clonotype. The J gene is TRBJ1-1, the V gene TRBV28; D call uncertain. V shed 6 bases and J shed 1 base, with 15 bases lying between them. Germline V gives CDR1 MDHEN, CDR2 SYDVKM. There are 15 residues in the CDR3. The CDR3 DNA sequence: TGTGCCAGCAGGAGCTGGGCGGGTGCGAACACTGAAGCTTTCTTT. It is translated as CASRSWAGANTEAFF.

V usage is TRBV20-1 and J usage is TRBJ2-7, with D possibly matching TRBD2 (6 bases). This CDR3 spans 12 amino acids. Looked up from germline, CDR1 is DFQATT and CDR2 is SNEGSKA (reference sequence). The V end was cut by 1 base, the J end by 7 bases, with 11 bases between. CDR3 bases: TGCAGTGCTAGAGCCTGGGGGGTAGAGCAGTACTTC. This encodes CSARAWGVEQYF.

The rearrangement joins TRBV2 to TRBJ2-7; D may correspond to TRBD1 or TRBD2 (6 bases each). The CDR3 covers 15 residues. Germline V lookup: CDR1 SNHLY, CDR2 FYNNEI. Trimming cost V 1 base and J 5 bases, with 15 bases left between them. CDR3 sequence (DNA): TGTGCCAGCAGTGAAGGGGGGGCGGCCTATAACGAGCAGTACGTC. Its translation: CASSEGGAAYNEQYV.